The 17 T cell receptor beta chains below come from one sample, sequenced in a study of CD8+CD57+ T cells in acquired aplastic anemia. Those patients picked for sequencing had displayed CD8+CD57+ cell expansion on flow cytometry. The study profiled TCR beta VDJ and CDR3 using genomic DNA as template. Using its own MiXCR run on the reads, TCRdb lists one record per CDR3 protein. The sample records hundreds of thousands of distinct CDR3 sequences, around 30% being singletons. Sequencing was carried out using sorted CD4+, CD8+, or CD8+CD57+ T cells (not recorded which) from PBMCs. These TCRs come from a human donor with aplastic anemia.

The CDR3 region has the DNA TGCGCCAGCAGCCGTGACGGGGTTAACTATGGCTACACCTTC. Protein sequence: CASSRDGVNYGYTF. The V call is TRBV5-1, the J call TRBJ1-2, with D unclear. The CDR3 length is 14 residues. Per germline, CDR1 SGHRS and CDR2 YFSETQ. V dropped 4 bases and J dropped 1 base, with 11 bases sitting between them.

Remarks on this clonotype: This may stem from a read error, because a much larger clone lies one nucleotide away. The CDR3 DNA reads TGTGCCGGCAGCTGGGGGGGTGGGACTTCTCAAGAGACCCAGTACTTC. Translation gives CAGSWGGGTSQETQYF. The genes are TRBV7-6 and TRBJ2-5, with 7 bases matching TRBD2. CDR3 length equals 16 residues. Looked up from germline, CDR1 is SGHVS and CDR2 is FNYEAQ.

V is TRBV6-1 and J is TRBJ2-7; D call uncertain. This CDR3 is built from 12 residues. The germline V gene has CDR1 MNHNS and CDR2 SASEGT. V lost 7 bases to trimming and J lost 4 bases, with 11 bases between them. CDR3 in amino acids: CASNLGAYEQYF. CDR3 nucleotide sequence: TGTGCCAGCAATCTGGGTGCATACGAGCAGTACTTC.

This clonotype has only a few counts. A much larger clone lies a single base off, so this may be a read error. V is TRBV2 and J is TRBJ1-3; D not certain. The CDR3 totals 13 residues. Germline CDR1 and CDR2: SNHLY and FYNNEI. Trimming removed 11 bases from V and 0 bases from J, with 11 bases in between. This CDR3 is CAASGDSGNTIYF. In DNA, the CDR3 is TGTGCCGCCTCGGGAGACTCTGGAAACACCATATATTTT.

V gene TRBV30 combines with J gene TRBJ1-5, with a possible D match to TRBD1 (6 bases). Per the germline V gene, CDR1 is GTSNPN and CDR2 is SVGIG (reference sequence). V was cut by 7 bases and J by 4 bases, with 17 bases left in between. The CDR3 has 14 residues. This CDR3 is CASKTGTGNQPQHF. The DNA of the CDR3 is TGTGCCTCCAAGACAGGTACAGGGAATCAGCCCCAGCATTTT.

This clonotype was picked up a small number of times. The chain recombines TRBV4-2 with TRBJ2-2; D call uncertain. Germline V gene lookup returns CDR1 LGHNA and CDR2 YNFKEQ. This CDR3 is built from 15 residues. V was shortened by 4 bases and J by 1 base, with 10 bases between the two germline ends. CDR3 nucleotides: TGTGCCAGCAGCCTTCCGACGGAGAACACCGGGGAGCTGTTTTTT. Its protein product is CASSLPTENTGELFF.

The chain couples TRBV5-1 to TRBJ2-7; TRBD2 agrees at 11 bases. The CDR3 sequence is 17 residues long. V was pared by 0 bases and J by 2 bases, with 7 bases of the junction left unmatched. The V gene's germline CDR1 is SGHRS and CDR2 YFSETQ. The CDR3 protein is CASSLDLIAGGTYEQYF. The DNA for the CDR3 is TGCGCCAGCAGCTTGGACCTAATAGCGGGAGGGACCTACGAGCAGTACTTC.

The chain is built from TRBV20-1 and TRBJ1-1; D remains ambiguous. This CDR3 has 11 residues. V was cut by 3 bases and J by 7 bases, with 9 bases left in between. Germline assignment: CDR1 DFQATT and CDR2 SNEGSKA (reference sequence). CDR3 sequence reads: CSASEPREAFF. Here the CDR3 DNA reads TGCAGTGCTAGTGAGCCCCGTGAAGCTTTCTTT.

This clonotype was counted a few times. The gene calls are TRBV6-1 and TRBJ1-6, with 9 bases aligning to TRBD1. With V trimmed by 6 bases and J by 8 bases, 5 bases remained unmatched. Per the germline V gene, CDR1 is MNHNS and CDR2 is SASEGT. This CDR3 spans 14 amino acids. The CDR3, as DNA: TGTGCCAGCAGGGGCCGGGACAGGGATTCACCCCTCCACTTT. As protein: CASRGRDRDSPLHF.

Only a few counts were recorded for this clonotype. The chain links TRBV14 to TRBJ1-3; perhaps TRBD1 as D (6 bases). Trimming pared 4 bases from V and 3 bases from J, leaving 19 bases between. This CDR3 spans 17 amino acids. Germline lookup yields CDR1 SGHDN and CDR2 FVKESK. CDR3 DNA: TGTGCCAGCAGCCTCGGCAGGGGAGGCGTTTATGGAAACACCATATATTTT. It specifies CASSLGRGGVYGNTIYF.

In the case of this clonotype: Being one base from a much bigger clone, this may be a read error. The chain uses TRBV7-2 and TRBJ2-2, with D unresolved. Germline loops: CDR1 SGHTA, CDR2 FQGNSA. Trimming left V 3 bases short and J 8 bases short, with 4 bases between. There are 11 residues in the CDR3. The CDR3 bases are TGTGCCAGCAGCTTCAGGGGGGAGCTGTTTTTT. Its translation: CASSFRGELFF. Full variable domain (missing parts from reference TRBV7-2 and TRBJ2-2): GAGVSQSPSNKVTEKGKDVELRCDPISGHTALYWYRQSLGQGLEFLIYFQGNSAPDKSGLPSDRFSAERTGGSVSTLTIQRTQQEDSAVYLCASSFRGELFFGEGSRLTVL.

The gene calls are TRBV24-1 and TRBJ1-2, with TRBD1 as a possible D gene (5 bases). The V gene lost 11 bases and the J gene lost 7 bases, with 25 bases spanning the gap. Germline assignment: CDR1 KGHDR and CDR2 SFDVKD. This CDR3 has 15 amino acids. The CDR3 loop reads CASSPERQGSGGYTF. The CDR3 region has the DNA TGTGCCAGCTCACCAGAGCGTCAGGGCAGTGGTGGCTACACCTTC.

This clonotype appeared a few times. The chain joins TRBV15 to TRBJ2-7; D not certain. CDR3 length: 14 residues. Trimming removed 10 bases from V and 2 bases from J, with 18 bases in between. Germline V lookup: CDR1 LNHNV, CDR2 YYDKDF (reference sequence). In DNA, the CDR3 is TGTGCCAGCATCCGAGCCGGGTCTCCCTACGAGCAGTACTTC. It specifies CASIRAGSPYEQYF.

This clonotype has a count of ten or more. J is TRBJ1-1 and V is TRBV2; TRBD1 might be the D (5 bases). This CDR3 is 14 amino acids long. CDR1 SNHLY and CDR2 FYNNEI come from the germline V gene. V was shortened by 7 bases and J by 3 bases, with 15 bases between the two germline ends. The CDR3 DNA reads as TGTGCCAGCAAATGGGGAGGGGTGCACACTGAAGCTTTCTTT. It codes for CASKWGGVHTEAFF.

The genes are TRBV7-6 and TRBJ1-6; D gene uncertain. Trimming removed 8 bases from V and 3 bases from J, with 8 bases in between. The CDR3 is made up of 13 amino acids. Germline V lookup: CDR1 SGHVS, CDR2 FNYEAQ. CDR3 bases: TGTGCCAGCCGAGGAAACTATAATTCACCCCTCCACTTT. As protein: CASRGNYNSPLHF.

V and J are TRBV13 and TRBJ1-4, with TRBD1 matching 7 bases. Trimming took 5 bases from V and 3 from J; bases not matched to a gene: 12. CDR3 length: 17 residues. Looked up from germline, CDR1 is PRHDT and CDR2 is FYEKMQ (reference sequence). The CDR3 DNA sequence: TGTGCCAGCAGCCTTGGGACAGCCCGGGGCTCTAATGAAAAACTGTTTTTT. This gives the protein CASSLGTARGSNEKLFF.

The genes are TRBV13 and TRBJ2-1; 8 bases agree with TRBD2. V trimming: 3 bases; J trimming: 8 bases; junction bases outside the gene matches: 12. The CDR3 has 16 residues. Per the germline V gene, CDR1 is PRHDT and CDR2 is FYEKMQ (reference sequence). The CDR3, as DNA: TGTGCCAGCAGCTTGGGAGAGCGGGGGCCACTCGATGAGCAGTTCTTC. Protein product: CASSLGERGPLDEQFF.